The sequence of this T cell receptor beta chain was determined in a study of blood T cell repertoires in COVID-19. Study overall: Researchers got acute and convalescent COVID-19 samples from the United States, Italy and Spain. Nucleic acid was either cDNA or gDNA, and it came from T cells, B-cell-depleted T cells, or PBMCs.

Original handling: Estimation of nucleated cell counts relied on the amplification of reference gene primers. Measured with immunoSEQ multiplex PCR; TCRdb has only the in-frame clones, and not every one. That table is the source of V, J and clone size, and D and trimming were worked out from the DNA. Among 100,000 to 150,000 clones listed, roughly 83% were seen once. The CDR3 extends over 15 amino acids. Losses at the gene ends were 7 bases for V and 9 bases for J; bases not matched to a gene: 8. Per the germline V gene, CDR1 is SNHLY and CDR2 is FYNNEI. The sequenced material came from peripheral blood. The V call is TRBV2, the J call TRBJ2-2, with TRBD2 identical over 13 bases. The receptor's source is a human donor in a cohort sampled during active COVID-19. The CDR3 DNA is TGTGCCAGCACGGGGACTAGCGGGAAATCACGGGAGCTGTTTTTT. Its translation is CASTGTSGKSRELFF.